Listed here are 27 T cell receptor beta chains from one sample, sequenced in a study of cytomegalovirus exposure and HLA in healthy donors. The PCR contained 60 Vbeta and 13 Jbeta primers. Here immunoSEQ multiplex PCR was the method, and the copy in TCRdb shows in-frame clones only, minus some. The sample lists around 36,000 clones, roughly 80% occurring once. Sequencing input: PBMCs. Receptors were obtained from a woman aged 35 to 49 in good health and CMV-seronegative.

This chain links TRBV2 with TRBJ2-1; no clear D gene. The CDR3 spans 14 residues. CDR1 SNHLY and CDR2 FYNNEI come from the germline V gene. Trimming left V 0 bases short and J 10 bases short, with 13 bases between. In DNA, the CDR3 is TGTGCCAGCAGTGAAGCGCGGAGTAGAGGCGAGCAGTTCTTC. Translation gives CASSEARSRGEQFF.

The CDR3, as DNA: TGTGCCAGCAGCTTAGGCCGGACAAGCCACGAGCAGTACTTC. Residues: CASSLGRTSHEQYF. The J gene is TRBJ2-7, the V gene TRBV7-2; possible D gene TRBD1, 5 bases. This CDR3 is 14 amino acids long. V was shortened by 1 base and J by 5 bases, with 12 bases between the two germline ends. CDR1 is SGHTA and CDR2 is FQGNSA in the germline V gene.

The DNA of the CDR3 is TGTGCCAGCAATTCACGGGGGGATTCACCCCTCCACTTT. This encodes CASNSRGDSPLHF. V and J are TRBV28 and TRBJ1-6; maybe TRBD1 (5 bases). This CDR3 spans 13 amino acids. Trimming left V 7 bases short and J 8 bases short, with 12 bases between. Per germline, CDR1 MDHEN and CDR2 SYDVKM.

The chain recombines TRBV5-5 with TRBJ1-1; maybe TRBD1 (6 bases). The germline V gene has CDR1 SGHKS and CDR2 YYEKEE (reference sequence). The V end was cut by 0 bases, the J end by 8 bases, with 14 bases between. CDR3 length: 14 residues. The CDR3 DNA reads as TGTGCCAGCAGCTTGGGACAGGTACTTACGGAAGCTTTCTTT. Amino acid sequence: CASSLGQVLTEAFF.

CDR3 sequence reads: CASSSLGNTGELFF. The CDR3 region has the DNA TGTGCCAGCAGTTCCCTAGGGAACACCGGGGAGCTGTTTTTT. J is TRBJ2-2 and V is TRBV27; no definite D call. The V end lost 4 bases, the J end lost 1 base, and 7 bases lay between the germline ends. This CDR3 has 14 amino acids. Germline V gives CDR1 MNHEY, CDR2 SMNVEV (reference sequence).

V and J are TRBV5-6 and TRBJ2-2, with a weak D call TRBD1 (6 bases). Germline assignment: CDR1 SGHDT and CDR2 YYEEEE. The CDR3 is 14 residues long. Trimming took 6 bases from V and 4 from J, leaving 13 bases between them. The DNA for the CDR3 is TGTGCCAGCACCTACTACAGGGCCACCGGGGAGCTGTTTTTT. It encodes CASTYYRATGELFF.

This chain joins TRBV7-2 and TRBJ2-3, with TRBD2 as a possible D gene (5 bases). Germline assignment: CDR1 SGHTA and CDR2 FQGNSA. The CDR3 runs 13 residues. V lost 5 bases and J lost 7, with 13 bases in between. This chain's CDR3 is CASSNGPGYTQYF. CDR3 in DNA: TGTGCCAGCAGCAACGGTCCGGGGTATACGCAGTATTTT.

This sequence joins TRBV4-2 and TRBJ2-1; D possibly corresponds to TRBD1 (6 bases). CDR3 length: 15 residues. Germline assignment: CDR1 LGHNA and CDR2 YNFKEQ. V was pared by 2 bases and J by 6 bases, with 14 bases between. In nucleotides, the CDR3 is TGTGCCAGCAGCCAAAAGACAGGCATGTTCAATGAGCAGTTCTTC. Translation: CASSQKTGMFNEQFF.

The J gene is TRBJ2-1, the V gene TRBV7-2; the match to TRBD2 covers 7 bases. CDR1 SGHTA and CDR2 FQGNSA come from the germline V gene. The CDR3 contains 14 residues. The junction had 10 bases not matched to a gene; V was cut back by 4 bases and J by 10 bases. CDR3 protein: CASSSQRGDGEQFF. As DNA, the CDR3 is TGTGCCAGCAGCTCCCAGCGGGGCGACGGGGAGCAGTTCTTC.

The chain has TRBV28 and TRBJ2-3; TRBD2 aligns across 9 bases. Germline V CDR1 and CDR2: MDHEN, SYDVKM. The CDR3 totals 16 residues. Unmatched junction bases numbered 7, after V lost 2 bases and J lost 4 bases. Here the CDR3 reads CASSLGAGGPPDTQYF. The CDR3 coding sequence is TGTGCCAGCAGTTTAGGGGCGGGGGGGCCCCCAGATACGCAGTATTTT.

The gene calls are TRBV5-1 and TRBJ1-6, with 8 nucleotides matching TRBD1. The CDR3 consists of 15 residues. Per the germline V gene, CDR1 is SGHRS and CDR2 is YFSETQ. Unmatched junction bases numbered 5, after V lost 4 bases and J lost 5 bases. The CDR3 bases are TGCGCCAGCAGCCGTACGACAGGGGATAATTCACCCCTCCACTTT. As protein: CASSRTTGDNSPLHF.

This sequence joins TRBV29-1 and TRBJ1-1, with TRBD1 matching over 12 bases. V shed 1 base and J 5 bases; nucleotides not matched to a gene: 11. The germline V gene has CDR1 SQVTM and CDR2 ANQGSEA. The CDR3 has 17 residues. The CDR3 DNA reads as TGCAGCGTTGAAGGGTTAGGGACAGGGGGCTTGATTACTGAAGCTTTCTTT. This gives the protein CSVEGLGTGGLITEAFF.

The J gene is TRBJ1-2, the V gene TRBV6-1; a possible D gene is TRBD1 (5 bases). The CDR3 consists of 13 residues. V was shortened by 6 bases and J by 3 bases, with 11 bases between the two germline ends. Germline loops: CDR1 MNHNS, CDR2 SASEGT. The chain's CDR3 is CASRQGEDYGYTF. The CDR3 nucleotides are TGTGCCAGCAGGCAGGGTGAAGACTATGGCTACACCTTC.

This clone was detected only a few times. The chain has TRBV19 and TRBJ1-2, with 11 bases fitting TRBD1. Trimming at V came to 9 bases and at J to 1 base, leaving 10 bases not matched to a gene. Germline CDR1 and CDR2: LNHDA and SQIVND (reference sequence). There are 16 residues in the CDR3. CDR3 amino acids: CASRRPGQGVNYGYTF. Here the CDR3 DNA reads TGTGCCAGCCGCCGACCGGGACAGGGGGTTAACTATGGCTACACCTTC.

This clone was picked up a small number of times. The chain combines TRBV10-2 with TRBJ1-3; TRBD1 agrees at 7 bases. CDR3 length: 14 residues. Unmatched junction bases numbered 5, after V lost 8 bases and J lost 1 base. Germline V gives CDR1 WSHSY, CDR2 SAAADI. CDR3 amino acids: CASRTGGSGNTIYF. The DNA for the CDR3 is TGCGCCAGCCGGACAGGCGGATCTGGAAACACCATATATTTT.

The rearrangement links TRBV27 to TRBJ1-6; D is possibly TRBD1 (5 bases). The germline V and J ends were trimmed by 2 bases and 7 bases, with 9 bases remaining between them. The germline CDR1 and CDR2 sequences are MNHEY and SMNVEV (reference sequence). This CDR3 contains 14 residues. CDR3 nucleotide sequence: TGTGCCAGCAGTTTAAACAGGTTCAATTCACCCCTCCACTTT. Translating gives CASSLNRFNSPLHF.

The chain combines TRBV10-2 with TRBJ1-4; TRBD1 is a possible D gene (6 bases). V lost 4 bases, J lost 8 bases, and 11 bases lay in between. The CDR3 is 13 amino acids. Germline V gene data show CDR1 as WSHSY and CDR2 as SAAADI. The CDR3 reads CASSAAGVEKLFF. Written as DNA, the CDR3 is TGCGCCAGCAGTGCGGCAGGGGTCGAAAAACTGTTTTTT.

This clone was counted once. The rearrangement joins TRBV14 to TRBJ2-5; a possible D gene is TRBD1 (6 bases). V lost 2 bases and J 5 bases, leaving 21 bases between the germline ends. The V gene's germline CDR1 is SGHDN and CDR2 FVKESK. The CDR3 runs 17 residues. Here the CDR3 DNA reads TGTGCCAGCAGCCAAATCCCCCAGGGGTTTCCGTTGGAGACCCAGTACTTC. This codes for CASSQIPQGFPLETQYF.

This clone has only one observation. This chain connects TRBV5-1 to TRBJ1-4, with 10 bases lining up with TRBD1. This CDR3 is built from 15 residues. The V and J ends lost 3 bases and 12 bases, in that order; junction bases with no gene match: 11. Germline V gives CDR1 SGHRS, CDR2 YFSETQ. The CDR3 protein is CASSSGQGVNVELFF. The CDR3 coding sequence is TGCGCCAGCAGCTCCGGACAGGGGGTGAATGTGGAACTGTTTTTT. Full variable domain (missing parts from reference TRBV5-1 and TRBJ1-4): KAGVTQTPRYLIKTRGQQVTLSCSPISGHRSVSWYQQTPGQGLQFLFEYFSETQRNKGNFPGRFSGRQFSNSRSEMNVSTLELGDSALYLCASSSGQGVNVELFFGSGTQLSVL.

CDR3 in amino acids: CASSPGTGDTQYF. CDR3 DNA sequence: TGTGCCAGCTCACCAGGGACAGGGGATACGCAGTATTTT. The V call is TRBV18, the J call TRBJ2-3, with 9 bases fitting TRBD1. Germline trimming cut 2 bases from V and 6 bases from J; bases unmatched to any gene: 0. This CDR3 is built from 13 residues. In germline, CDR1 is KGHSH, CDR2 LQKENI.

CDR3: CASSEHYRDSPLHF. DNA for the CDR3: TGCGCCAGCAGCGAGCACTACAGGGATTCACCCCTCCACTTT. The chain joins TRBV5-1 to TRBJ1-6; D possibly corresponds to TRBD1 (6 bases). From germline, CDR1 is SGHRS and CDR2 YFSETQ. The CDR3 runs to 14 residues. V was clipped by 4 bases and J by 8 bases, with 13 bases between them.

V gene TRBV29-1 combines with J gene TRBJ2-2; TRBD2 is a possible D gene (6 bases). V was cut by 7 bases and J by 6 bases, with 24 bases left in between. The V gene's germline CDR1 is SQVTM and CDR2 ANQGSEA. This CDR3 is built from 16 residues. The CDR3 DNA reads TGCAGCGCAAGACTCTCGGGACGACTAGATGCCGGGGAGCTGTTTTTT. This codes for CSARLSGRLDAGELFF.

The chain is built from TRBV7-8 and TRBJ1-5; D not resolved. Trimming removed 6 bases at V and 6 bases at J, with 12 bases between. The germline V gene has CDR1 SGHVS and CDR2 FQNEAQ. This CDR3 is built from 13 residues. The CDR3 sequence: CASSFSAGQPQHF. For the CDR3, the DNA is TGTGCCAGCAGTTTCAGTGCGGGTCAGCCCCAGCATTTT.

V gene TRBV2 combines with J gene TRBJ2-1; tentatively, D is TRBD1 (5 bases). Trimming took off 6 bases at V and 7 bases at J, with 16 bases between the two ends. This CDR3 comprises 14 residues. Per the germline V gene, CDR1 is SNHLY and CDR2 is FYNNEI. CDR3 amino acids: CASSHDSQGNEQFF. Written as DNA, the CDR3 is TGTGCCAGCAGCCATGACTCCCAGGGAAATGAGCAGTTCTTC.

The gene calls are TRBV10-2 and TRBJ1-2; perhaps TRBD1 as D (6 bases). Germline values: CDR1 WSHSY, CDR2 SAAADI. There are 11 residues in the CDR3. Trimming stripped 8 bases from V and 2 bases from J, with 6 bases between. In nucleotides, the CDR3 is TGCGCCAGCGGACAGAACTATGGCTACACCTTC. Translated: CASGQNYGYTF.

The chain uses TRBV5-6 and TRBJ1-4; TRBD1 aligns across 8 bases. V shed 0 bases and J 8 bases; nucleotides not matched to a gene: 6. Germline V gene lookup returns CDR1 SGHDT and CDR2 YYEEEE. The CDR3 consists of 15 residues. The CDR3 region is CASSLGRGRVEKLFF. CDR3 in DNA: TGTGCCAGCAGCTTGGGCAGGGGGCGCGTAGAAAAACTGTTTTTT.

This chain uses TRBV4-1 with TRBJ1-1, with D uncertain. The CDR3 spans 15 residues. V was shortened by 2 bases and J by 6 bases, with 16 bases between the two germline ends. Per germline, CDR1 MGHRA and CDR2 YSYEKL. CDR3 loop: CASSQTTAGRAEAFF. The CDR3 bases are TGCGCCAGCAGCCAAACTACAGCGGGGAGGGCTGAAGCTTTCTTT.